In its sample, the clone carrying this T cell receptor beta chain was seen a few times. No antigen is known for it. The data were taken from a study of T cell responses to AZD1222 COVID-19 vaccine. Regarding the study as a whole: In the spike-specific TCR repertoire, nearly half reportedly target unmutated variant regions.

TCRdb's copy holds only in-frame clones and misses some; the assay was immunoSEQ multiplex PCR. The repertoire holds around 100,000 clones, with about 85% as singletons. V lost 5 bases to trimming and J lost 5 bases, with 22 bases between them. Germline loops: CDR1 SGHNT, CDR2 YYREEE (reference sequence). The CDR3 is 16 residues long. The rearrangement joins TRBV5-4 to TRBJ1-1; D might be TRBD1 (6 bases). The sequenced sample was peripheral blood, obtained 28 days after the second AZD1222 dose. The receptor comes from an adult who received the AZD1222 COVID-19 vaccine. The CDR3 loop reads CASSSSLGGTRTEAFF. CDR3 sequence (DNA): TGTGCCAGCAGTTCTTCTCTAGGGGGGACGAGAACTGAAGCTTTCTTT.